The subject of this entry is one TCR beta chain. As processed by the authors: It was from reference gene primer amplification that nucleated cell counts were estimated. This table comes from immunoSEQ multiplex PCR, and its TCRdb copy is limited to in-frame clones, with some not included. V, J and clone size derive from that table, while D and trimming were established from the DNA sequence. The table lists approximately 240,000 clones, more than 65% of them singletons, with approximately 1.5% in the top ten. The data are from a study of blood T cell repertoires in COVID-19. Study summary: COVID-19 samples from acute and convalescent phases originated in the United States, Italy and Spain. The cDNA or gDNA used as material had been derived from T cells, B-cell-depleted T cells, or PBMCs.

This clonotype was sampled from a middle-aged woman who had recovered from COVID-19. The specimen sequenced was peripheral blood.

CDR3 DNA: TGTGCCAGCAGCCCTCTCGAGGGGGGGGAGGAGTATTTT. Its translation: CASSPLEGGEEYF. This chain connects TRBV7-3 to TRBJ2-3; a weak D match, TRBD2 (7 bases). V was shortened by 5 bases and J by 13 bases, with 19 bases between the two germline ends. This CDR3 region has 13 residues. CDR1 and CDR2 from the germline V gene are SGHTA and FQGTGA.